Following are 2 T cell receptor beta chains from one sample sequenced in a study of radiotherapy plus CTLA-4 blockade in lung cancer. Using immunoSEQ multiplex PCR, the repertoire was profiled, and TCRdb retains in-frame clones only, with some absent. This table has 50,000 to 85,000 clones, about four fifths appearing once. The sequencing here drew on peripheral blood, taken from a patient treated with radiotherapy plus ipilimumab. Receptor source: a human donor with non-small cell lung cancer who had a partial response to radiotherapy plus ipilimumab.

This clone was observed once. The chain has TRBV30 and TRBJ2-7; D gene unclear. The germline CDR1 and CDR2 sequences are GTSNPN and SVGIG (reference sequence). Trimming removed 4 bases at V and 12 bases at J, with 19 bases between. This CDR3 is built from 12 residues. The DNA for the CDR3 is TGTGCCTGGACTTTTAGAGCAGGCCGGCCGTACTTC. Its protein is CAWTFRAGRPYF.

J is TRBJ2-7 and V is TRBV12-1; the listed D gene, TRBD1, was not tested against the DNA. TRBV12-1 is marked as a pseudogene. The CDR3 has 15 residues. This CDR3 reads CASSLGDRSAYEQYF. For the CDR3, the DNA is TGTGCCAGCAGCTTGGGGGACAGGAGCGCCTACGAGCAGTACTTC.